Included here is one T cell receptor (beta chain) sequence, with context. No antigen is known for it. This sample is drawn from a study of cytomegalovirus exposure and HLA in healthy donors. Study outcomes and limitations: The authors assumed roughly uniform sequencing depth across donors for presence/absence analyses.

The PCR used 60 Vbeta and 13 Jbeta primers. The repertoire was sequenced with immunoSEQ multiplex PCR; TCRdb's copy has only in-frame clones and lacks some. The data hold 95,000 to 150,000 clones, with about three quarters observed a single time. CDR3 length equals 13 residues. Germline CDR1 SGDLS, CDR2 YYNGEE. The V gene lost 4 bases and the J gene lost 1 base, with 9 bases spanning the gap. The receptor comes from a woman aged 55-70 years in good health and CMV-seropositive. Source material: PBMCs. The chain is built from TRBV9 and TRBJ2-7; tentative D call: TRBD2 (5 bases). The CDR3 DNA sequence: TGTGCCAGCAGCCCACTAGGATCCTACGAGCAGTACTTC. Amino acids: CASSPLGSYEQYF.